Sequencing of this T cell receptor beta chain was carried out in a study of blood T cell repertoires in COVID-19. The CDR3 totals 16 residues. Trimming cost V 4 bases and J 1 base, with 16 bases left between them. Germline values: CDR1 SGDLS, CDR2 YYNGEE. Generated by immunoSEQ multiplex PCR, the TCRdb table keeps only in-frame clones and is missing some. The sample has under 200,000 clones, around four fifths seen once. The rearrangement links TRBV9 to TRBJ2-3; D is perhaps TRBD1 (7 bases). The sequence was collected from a woman between 55 and 75 years old who had recovered from COVID-19. Sequenced material: PBMCs or T cells enriched from blood (not recorded which). The CDR3, as DNA: TGTGCCAGCAGCAAGCAGGGGGAGGTAGGCACAGATACGCAGTATTTT. It codes for CASSKQGEVGTDTQYF. Supplemented by reference TRBV9 and TRBJ2-3, the full variable domain reads DSGVTQTPKHLITATGQRVTLRCSPRSGDLSVYWYQQSLDQGLQFLIQYYNGEERAKGNILERFSAQQFPDLHSELNLSSLELGDSALYFCASSKQGEVGTDTQYFGPGTRLTVL.